The rows below give T cell receptor beta chains drawn from one sample of a study of early T cells in non-severe SARS-CoV-2 infection. TCRdb used MiXCR to reprocess the 5' RACE reads, holding one entry per CDR3 protein. The sample has fewer than 65,000 distinct CDR3 sequences; 8.7% are singletons. Source: whole blood, taken at baseline. These receptors were taken from an adult who was a healthcare worker with PCR-confirmed SARS-CoV-2 infection or an uninfected control (not recorded which). The CDR3 runs from the conserved cysteine through the conserved F or W. The D gene is left open where the match is weak. A clone size is listed for some rows: how often the clone was seen (once, few, many), or a class if it is expanded.

j_call: TRBJ2-7; v_call: TRBV20-1; d_call: TRBD2; clone_size: many; cdr3_nt: TGCAGTGCTAGGGAAGCGGGCATGGGACTAGCGGGGTTGTACGAGCAGTACTTC; cdr3_aa: CSAREAGMGLAGLYEQYF
j_call: TRBJ2-1; v_call: TRBV19; d_call: TRBD2; clone_size: many; cdr3_nt: TGTGCCAGTATTCAGACTAGCGGGTCATCAGGGGAGCAGTTCTTC; cdr3_aa: CASIQTSGSSGEQFF
j_call: TRBJ2-7; v_call: TRBV25-1; d_call: .; clone_size: .; cdr3_nt: TGTGCCAGCAGCCGTAGGAGCCAAGGGCGCGAGCAGTACTTC; cdr3_aa: CASSRRSQGREQYF
j_call: TRBJ2-3; v_call: TRBV7-2; d_call: .; clone_size: many; cdr3_nt: TGTGCCAGCAGCTTGGCAGCTGCAGATACGCAGTATTTT; cdr3_aa: CASSLAAADTQYF
j_call: TRBJ2-3; v_call: TRBV7-2; d_call: .; clone_size: few; cdr3_nt: TGTGCCAGCAGCTTTGTTGCCGGGAGCACAGATACGCAGTATTTT; cdr3_aa: CASSFVAGSTDTQYF
j_call: TRBJ1-1; v_call: TRBV10-3; d_call: .; clone_size: many; cdr3_nt: TGTGCCATCAGTGAGGGCACTGAAGCTTTCTTT; cdr3_aa: CAISEGTEAFF
j_call: TRBJ2-2; v_call: TRBV11-2; d_call: TRBD2; clone_size: once; cdr3_nt: TGTGCCAGCAGGACACTCATCCGTGGTAGCGGGAGTCCCGGGGAGCTGTTTTTT; cdr3_aa: CASRTLIRGSGSPGELFF
j_call: TRBJ2-6; v_call: TRBV7-9; d_call: .; clone_size: .; cdr3_nt: TGTGCCAGCAGCTCGACCGTCACGGGGGCCAACGTCCTGACTTTC; cdr3_aa: CASSSTVTGANVLTF
j_call: TRBJ2-5; v_call: TRBV5-1; d_call: TRBD2; clone_size: few; cdr3_nt: TGCGCCAGCAGCCAACTAGCGGGAGAGGGGGAGGAGACCCAGTACTTC; cdr3_aa: CASSQLAGEGEETQYF
j_call: TRBJ2-1; v_call: TRBV20-1; d_call: TRBD1; clone_size: .; cdr3_nt: TGCAGTGCTTGGACAGGCTACAATGAGCAGTTCTTC; cdr3_aa: CSAWTGYNEQFF
j_call: TRBJ2-1; v_call: TRBV6-6; d_call: TRBD2; clone_size: .; cdr3_nt: TGTGCCAGCAGACCCGGGACTAGCGGGGGGGAGGCCTACAATGAGCAGTTCTTC; cdr3_aa: CASRPGTSGGEAYNEQFF
j_call: TRBJ2-7; v_call: TRBV9; d_call: .; clone_size: .; cdr3_nt: TGTGCCAGCAGCGTAGAGTCGGGTCTCGAGCAGTACTTC; cdr3_aa: CASSVESGLEQYF
j_call: TRBJ2-2; v_call: TRBV6-5; d_call: TRBD1; clone_size: .; cdr3_nt: TGTGCCAGCAGTTACAGGGGGCGCGGCACCGGGGAGCTGTTTTTT; cdr3_aa: CASSYRGRGTGELFF
j_call: TRBJ2-7; v_call: TRBV10-1; d_call: .; clone_size: few; cdr3_nt: TGCGCCACCACGAACGGCGAGCAGTACTTC; cdr3_aa: CATTNGEQYF
j_call: TRBJ1-2; v_call: TRBV12-3/TRBV12-4; d_call: TRBD1; clone_size: few; cdr3_nt: TGTGCCAGCAGTTTAGCCGGGACAGGGAACCGCTATGGCTACACCTTC; cdr3_aa: CASSLAGTGNRYGYTF
j_call: TRBJ2-1; v_call: TRBV6-5; d_call: TRBD1; clone_size: few; cdr3_nt: TGTGCCAGCAGTTACTTGACAGGGGAGGTAAGCTCCTACAATGAGCAGTTCTTC; cdr3_aa: CASSYLTGEVSSYNEQFF
j_call: TRBJ1-4; v_call: TRBV12-3/TRBV12-4; d_call: .; clone_size: few; cdr3_nt: TGTGCCAGCAGTCGTACCGGGACCCTGGATGAAAAACTGTTTTTT; cdr3_aa: CASSRTGTLDEKLFF
j_call: TRBJ1-1; v_call: TRBV12-3/TRBV12-4; d_call: .; clone_size: .; cdr3_nt: TGTGCCAGCAGTTTAGTCCGGGCGAACACTGAAGCTTTCTTT; cdr3_aa: CASSLVRANTEAFF
j_call: TRBJ2-7; v_call: TRBV7-8; d_call: .; clone_size: few; cdr3_nt: TGTGCCAGCAGCTTAACGGGCCAGTCCGAGCAGTACTTC; cdr3_aa: CASSLTGQSEQYF
j_call: TRBJ2-5; v_call: TRBV29-1; d_call: TRBD1; clone_size: .; cdr3_nt: TGCAGCGTTGACCGGACAGGGGGAGAGACCCAGTACTTC; cdr3_aa: CSVDRTGGETQYF
j_call: TRBJ1-4; v_call: TRBV29-1; d_call: .; clone_size: few; cdr3_nt: TGCAGCGTTACCCCGGACGGATATAATGAAAAACTGTTTTTT; cdr3_aa: CSVTPDGYNEKLFF
j_call: TRBJ1-1; v_call: TRBV27; d_call: .; clone_size: many; cdr3_nt: TGTGCCAGCAGTTTATCCGGGTTAATCACGGACACTGAAGCTTTCTTT; cdr3_aa: CASSLSGLITDTEAFF
j_call: TRBJ2-5; v_call: TRBV3-1; d_call: .; clone_size: .; cdr3_nt: TGTGCCAGCAGCCAAGATCCGGGGGCCCAGTACTTC; cdr3_aa: CASSQDPGAQYF
j_call: TRBJ2-1; v_call: TRBV5-1; d_call: .; clone_size: .; cdr3_nt: TGCGCCAGCAGCTTGGAGAGGAGGCGTAATGAGCAGTTCTTC; cdr3_aa: CASSLERRRNEQFF
j_call: TRBJ2-5; v_call: TRBV11-2; d_call: .; clone_size: .; cdr3_nt: TGTGCCAGCAGCGCGTCCCCCGAGACCCAGTACTTC; cdr3_aa: CASSASPETQYF
j_call: TRBJ2-7; v_call: TRBV11-2; d_call: .; clone_size: few; cdr3_nt: TGTGCCAGCAGCATCGCCTTCTCCTACGAGCAGTACTTC; cdr3_aa: CASSIAFSYEQYF
j_call: TRBJ2-4; v_call: TRBV11-1; d_call: .; clone_size: .; cdr3_nt: TGTGCCAGCAGCCCGCTTTGGGGTCCCAAAAACATTCAGTACTTC; cdr3_aa: CASSPLWGPKNIQYF
j_call: TRBJ2-1; v_call: TRBV5-5; d_call: TRBD1; clone_size: few; cdr3_nt: TGTGCCAGCAGCGACGACAGGGCTTACAATGAGCAGTTCTTC; cdr3_aa: CASSDDRAYNEQFF
j_call: TRBJ2-7; v_call: TRBV6-5; d_call: .; clone_size: many; cdr3_nt: TGTGCCAGCAGGCTCAGAGGGAGCTCCTACGAGCAGTACTTC; cdr3_aa: CASRLRGSSYEQYF
j_call: TRBJ2-2; v_call: TRBV12-3/TRBV12-4; d_call: .; clone_size: many; cdr3_nt: TGTGCCAGCAGTCCCCAACGGGGGGCGGCTGGGGAGCTGTTTTTT; cdr3_aa: CASSPQRGAAGELFF
j_call: TRBJ2-7; v_call: TRBV3-1; d_call: .; clone_size: many; cdr3_nt: TGTGCCAGCAGCCAAGGACAGGAATACTACGAGCAGTACTTC; cdr3_aa: CASSQGQEYYEQYF
j_call: TRBJ2-7; v_call: TRBV20-1; d_call: TRBD1; clone_size: few; cdr3_nt: TGCAGTGCTAGGCCCCGGACAGGGTACTCCTACGAGCAGTACTTC; cdr3_aa: CSARPRTGYSYEQYF
j_call: TRBJ2-1; v_call: TRBV7-2; d_call: TRBD2; clone_size: many; cdr3_nt: TGTGCCAGCAGCTTAGCCGCGAGCGGGGGCTACAATGAGCAGTTCTTC; cdr3_aa: CASSLAASGGYNEQFF
j_call: TRBJ1-4; v_call: TRBV20-1; d_call: .; clone_size: .; cdr3_nt: TGCAGTGCTTCCCCTCAGGGAGAGGTCACTAATGAAAAACTGTTTTTT; cdr3_aa: CSASPQGEVTNEKLFF
j_call: TRBJ1-1; v_call: TRBV2; d_call: TRBD1; clone_size: .; cdr3_nt: TGTGCCAGCAGCAGGGGGCGGACTGAAGCTTTCTTT; cdr3_aa: CASSRGRTEAFF
j_call: TRBJ2-3; v_call: TRBV9; d_call: TRBD1; clone_size: few; cdr3_nt: TGTGCCAGCAGCGTAGCTGAGACAGGGGGCTGGAATACGCAGTATTTT; cdr3_aa: CASSVAETGGWNTQYF
j_call: TRBJ2-1; v_call: TRBV2; d_call: TRBD2; clone_size: many; cdr3_nt: TGTGCCAGCACAAGACTAGCTCATGAGAGAGAGCAGTTCTTC; cdr3_aa: CASTRLAHEREQFF
j_call: TRBJ2-2; v_call: TRBV9; d_call: TRBD2; clone_size: many; cdr3_nt: TGTGCCAGCAGCGCGCGGGGGGGCACGAACACCGGGGAGCTGTTTTTT; cdr3_aa: CASSARGGTNTGELFF
j_call: TRBJ2-7; v_call: TRBV29-1; d_call: .; clone_size: few; cdr3_nt: TGCAGCGTAAGAACAGGGGGGGACTCCTACGAGCAGTACTTC; cdr3_aa: CSVRTGGDSYEQYF
j_call: TRBJ2-3; v_call: TRBV4-1; d_call: TRBD2; clone_size: .; cdr3_nt: TGCGCCAGCAGCCAAGATACTAGCGGGAGTCTCACAGATACGCAGTATTTT; cdr3_aa: CASSQDTSGSLTDTQYF
j_call: TRBJ2-1; v_call: TRBV20-1; d_call: .; clone_size: few; cdr3_nt: TGCAGTGCTAGCCCCCTATCGGGTTCCTACAATGAGCAGTTCTTC; cdr3_aa: CSASPLSGSYNEQFF
j_call: TRBJ2-3; v_call: TRBV3-1; d_call: .; clone_size: few; cdr3_nt: TGTGCCAGCAGCCAATCGGTTGATACGCAGTATTTT; cdr3_aa: CASSQSVDTQYF
j_call: TRBJ2-5; v_call: TRBV14; d_call: .; clone_size: .; cdr3_nt: TGTGCCAGCAGCCCCCGAGAAGGGCCCCAAGAGACCCAGTACTTC; cdr3_aa: CASSPREGPQETQYF
j_call: TRBJ1-6; v_call: TRBV6-6; d_call: .; clone_size: .; cdr3_nt: TGTGCCAGCAGTTACGAGGGTAGCTCCTATAATTCACCCCTCCACTTT; cdr3_aa: CASSYEGSSYNSPLHF